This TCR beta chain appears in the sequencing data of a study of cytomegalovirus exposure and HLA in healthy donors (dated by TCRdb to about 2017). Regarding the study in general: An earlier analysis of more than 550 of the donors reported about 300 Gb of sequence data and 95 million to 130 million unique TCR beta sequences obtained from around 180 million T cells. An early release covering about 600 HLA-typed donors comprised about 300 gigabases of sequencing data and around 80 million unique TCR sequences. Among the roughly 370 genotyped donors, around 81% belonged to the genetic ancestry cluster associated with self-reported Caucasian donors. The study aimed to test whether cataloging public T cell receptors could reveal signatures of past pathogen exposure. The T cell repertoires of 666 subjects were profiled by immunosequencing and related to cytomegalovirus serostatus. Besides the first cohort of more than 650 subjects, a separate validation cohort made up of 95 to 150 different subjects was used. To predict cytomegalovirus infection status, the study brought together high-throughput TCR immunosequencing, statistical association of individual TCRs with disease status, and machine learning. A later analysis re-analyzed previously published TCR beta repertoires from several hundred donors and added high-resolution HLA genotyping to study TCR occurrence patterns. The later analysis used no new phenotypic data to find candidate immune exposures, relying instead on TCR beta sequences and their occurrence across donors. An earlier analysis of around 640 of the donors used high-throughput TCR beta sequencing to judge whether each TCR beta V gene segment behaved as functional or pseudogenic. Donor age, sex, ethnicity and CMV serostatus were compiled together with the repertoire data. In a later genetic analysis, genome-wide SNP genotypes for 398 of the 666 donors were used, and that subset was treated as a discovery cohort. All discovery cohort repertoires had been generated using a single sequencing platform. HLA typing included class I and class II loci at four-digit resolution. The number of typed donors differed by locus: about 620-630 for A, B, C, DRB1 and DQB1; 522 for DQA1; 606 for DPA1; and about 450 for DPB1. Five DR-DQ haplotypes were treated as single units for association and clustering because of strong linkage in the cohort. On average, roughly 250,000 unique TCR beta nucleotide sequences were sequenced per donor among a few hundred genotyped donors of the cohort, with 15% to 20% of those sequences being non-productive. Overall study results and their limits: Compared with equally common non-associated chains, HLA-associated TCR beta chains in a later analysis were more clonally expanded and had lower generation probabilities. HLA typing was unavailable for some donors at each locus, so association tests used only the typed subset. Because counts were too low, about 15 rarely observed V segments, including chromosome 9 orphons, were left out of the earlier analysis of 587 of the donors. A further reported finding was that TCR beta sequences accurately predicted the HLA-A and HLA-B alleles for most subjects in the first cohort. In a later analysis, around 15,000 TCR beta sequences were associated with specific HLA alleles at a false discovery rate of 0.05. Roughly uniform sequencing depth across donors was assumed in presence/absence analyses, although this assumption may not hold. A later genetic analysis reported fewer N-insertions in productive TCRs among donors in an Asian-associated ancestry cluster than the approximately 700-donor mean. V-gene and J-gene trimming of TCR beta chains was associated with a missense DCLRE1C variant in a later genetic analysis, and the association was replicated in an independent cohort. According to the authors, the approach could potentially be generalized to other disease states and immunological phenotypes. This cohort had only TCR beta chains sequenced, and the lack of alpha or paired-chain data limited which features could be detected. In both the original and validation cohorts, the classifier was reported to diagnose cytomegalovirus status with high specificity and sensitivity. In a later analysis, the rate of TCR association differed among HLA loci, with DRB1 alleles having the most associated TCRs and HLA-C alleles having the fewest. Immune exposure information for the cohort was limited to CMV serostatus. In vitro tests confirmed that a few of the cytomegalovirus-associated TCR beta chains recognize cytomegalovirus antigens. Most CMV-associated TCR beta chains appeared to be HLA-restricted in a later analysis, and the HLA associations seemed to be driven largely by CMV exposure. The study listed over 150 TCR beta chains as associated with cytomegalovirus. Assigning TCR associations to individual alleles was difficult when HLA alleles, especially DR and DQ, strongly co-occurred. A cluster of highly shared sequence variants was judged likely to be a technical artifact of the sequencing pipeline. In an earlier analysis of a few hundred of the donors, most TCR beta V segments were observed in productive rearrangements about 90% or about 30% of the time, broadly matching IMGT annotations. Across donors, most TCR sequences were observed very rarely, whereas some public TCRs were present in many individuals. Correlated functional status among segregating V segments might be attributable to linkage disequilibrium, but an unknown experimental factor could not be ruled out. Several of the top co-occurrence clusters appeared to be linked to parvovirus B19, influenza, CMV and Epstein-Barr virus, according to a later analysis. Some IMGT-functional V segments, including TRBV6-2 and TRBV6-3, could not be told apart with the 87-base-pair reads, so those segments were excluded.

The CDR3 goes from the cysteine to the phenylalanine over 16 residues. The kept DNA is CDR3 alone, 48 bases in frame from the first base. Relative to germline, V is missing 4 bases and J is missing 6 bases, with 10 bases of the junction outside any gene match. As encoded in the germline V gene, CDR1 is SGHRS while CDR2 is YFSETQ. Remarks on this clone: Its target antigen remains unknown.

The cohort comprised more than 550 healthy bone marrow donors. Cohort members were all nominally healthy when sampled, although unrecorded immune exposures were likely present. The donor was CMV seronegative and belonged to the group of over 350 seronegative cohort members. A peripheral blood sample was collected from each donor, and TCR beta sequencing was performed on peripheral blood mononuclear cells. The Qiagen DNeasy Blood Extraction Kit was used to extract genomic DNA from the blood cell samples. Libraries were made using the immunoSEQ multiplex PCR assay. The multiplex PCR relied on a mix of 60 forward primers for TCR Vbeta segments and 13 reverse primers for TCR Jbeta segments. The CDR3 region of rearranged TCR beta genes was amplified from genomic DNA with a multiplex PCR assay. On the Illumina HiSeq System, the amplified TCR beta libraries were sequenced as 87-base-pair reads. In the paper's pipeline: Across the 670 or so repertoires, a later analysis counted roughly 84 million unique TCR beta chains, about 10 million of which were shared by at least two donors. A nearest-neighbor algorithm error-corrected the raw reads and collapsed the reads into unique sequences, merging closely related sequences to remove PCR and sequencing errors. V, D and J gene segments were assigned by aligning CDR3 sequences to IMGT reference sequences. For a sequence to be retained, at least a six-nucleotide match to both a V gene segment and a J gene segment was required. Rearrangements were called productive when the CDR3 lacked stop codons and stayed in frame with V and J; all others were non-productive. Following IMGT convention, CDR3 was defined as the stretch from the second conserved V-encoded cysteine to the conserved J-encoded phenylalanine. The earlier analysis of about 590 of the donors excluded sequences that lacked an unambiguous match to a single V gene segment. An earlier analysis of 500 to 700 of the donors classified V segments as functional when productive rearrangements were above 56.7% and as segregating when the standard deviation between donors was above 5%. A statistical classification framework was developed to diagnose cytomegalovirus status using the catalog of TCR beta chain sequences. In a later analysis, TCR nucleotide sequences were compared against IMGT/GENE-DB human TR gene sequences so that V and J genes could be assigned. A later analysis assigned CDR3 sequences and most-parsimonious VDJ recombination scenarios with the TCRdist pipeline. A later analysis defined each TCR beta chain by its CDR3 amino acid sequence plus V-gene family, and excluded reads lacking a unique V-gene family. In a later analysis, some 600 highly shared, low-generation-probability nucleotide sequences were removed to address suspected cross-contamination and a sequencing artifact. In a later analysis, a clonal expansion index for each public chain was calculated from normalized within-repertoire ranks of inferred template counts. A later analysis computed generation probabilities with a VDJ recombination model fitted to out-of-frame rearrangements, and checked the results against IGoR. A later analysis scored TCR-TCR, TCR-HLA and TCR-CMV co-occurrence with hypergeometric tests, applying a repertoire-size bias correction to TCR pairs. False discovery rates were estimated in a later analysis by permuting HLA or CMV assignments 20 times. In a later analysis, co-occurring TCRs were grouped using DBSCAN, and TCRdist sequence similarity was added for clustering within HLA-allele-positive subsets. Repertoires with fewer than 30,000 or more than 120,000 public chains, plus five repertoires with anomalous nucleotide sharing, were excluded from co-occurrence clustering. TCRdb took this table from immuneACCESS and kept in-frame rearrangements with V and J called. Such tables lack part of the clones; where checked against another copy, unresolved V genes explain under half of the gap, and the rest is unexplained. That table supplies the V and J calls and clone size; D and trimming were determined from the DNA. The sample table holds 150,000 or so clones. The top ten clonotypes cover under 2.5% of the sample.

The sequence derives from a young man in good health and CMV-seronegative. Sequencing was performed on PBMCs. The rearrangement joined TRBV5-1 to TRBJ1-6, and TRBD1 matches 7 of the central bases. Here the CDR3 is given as CASSKGPGQINSPLHF. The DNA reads TGCGCCAGCAGCAAAGGACCGGGACAGATTAATTCACCCCTCCACTTT.